The clone carrying this T cell receptor (beta chain) is deemed medium-sized (0.01 to 0.1%). The germline V gene has CDR1 MGHRA and CDR2 YSYEKL. With V trimmed by 0 bases and J by 1 base, 4 bases remained unmatched. CDR3 length: 17 amino acids. TCRdb used MiXCR to reprocess the PCR reads, holding one entry per CDR3 protein. The sample lists approximately 7,100 distinct CDR3 sequences, just under 30% occurring once. The data stem from a study of immune characterization of retroperitoneal liposarcoma. This receptor was identified in a male donor with retroperitoneal liposarcoma. The J gene is TRBJ2-1, the V gene TRBV4-1; 9 nucleotides align to TRBD1. Material: blood. This CDR3 reads CASSQDWGTGSYNEQFF. The CDR3 nucleotides read TGCGCCAGCAGCCAAGATTGGGGGACAGGGTCCTACAATGAGCAGTTCTTC.